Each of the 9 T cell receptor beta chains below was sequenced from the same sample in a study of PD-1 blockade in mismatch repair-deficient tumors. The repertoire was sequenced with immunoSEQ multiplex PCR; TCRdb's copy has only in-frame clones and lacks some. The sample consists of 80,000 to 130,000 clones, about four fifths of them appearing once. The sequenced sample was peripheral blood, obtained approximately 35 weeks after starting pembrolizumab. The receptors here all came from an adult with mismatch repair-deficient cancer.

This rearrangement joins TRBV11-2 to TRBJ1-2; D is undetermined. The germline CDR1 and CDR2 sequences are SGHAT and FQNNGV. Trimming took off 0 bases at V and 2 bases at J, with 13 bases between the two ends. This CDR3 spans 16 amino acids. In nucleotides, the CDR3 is TGTGCCAGCAGCTTAGATAGGGCAGGCTTCAACTATGGCTACACCTTC. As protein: CASSLDRAGFNYGYTF.

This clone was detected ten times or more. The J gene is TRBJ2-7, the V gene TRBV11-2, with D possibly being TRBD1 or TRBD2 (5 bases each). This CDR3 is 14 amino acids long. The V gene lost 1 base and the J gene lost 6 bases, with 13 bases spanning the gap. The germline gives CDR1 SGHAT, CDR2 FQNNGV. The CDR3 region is CASSLVSGAGEQYF. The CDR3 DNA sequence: TGTGCCAGCAGCTTAGTTTCTGGGGCGGGCGAGCAGTACTTC.

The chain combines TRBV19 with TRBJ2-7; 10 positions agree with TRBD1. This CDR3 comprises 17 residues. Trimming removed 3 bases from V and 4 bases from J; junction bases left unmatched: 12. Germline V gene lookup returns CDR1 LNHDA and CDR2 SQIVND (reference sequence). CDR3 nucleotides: TGTGCCAGTAGTATGGGTTATGAGACAGGGGGCTTTTACGAGCAGTACTTC. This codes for CASSMGYETGGFYEQYF.

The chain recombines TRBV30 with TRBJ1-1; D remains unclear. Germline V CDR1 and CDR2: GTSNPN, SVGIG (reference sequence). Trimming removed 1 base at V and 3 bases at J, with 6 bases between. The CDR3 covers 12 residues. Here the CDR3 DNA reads TGTGCCTGGAGTGCTGTTGACACTGAAGCTTTCTTT. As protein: CAWSAVDTEAFF.

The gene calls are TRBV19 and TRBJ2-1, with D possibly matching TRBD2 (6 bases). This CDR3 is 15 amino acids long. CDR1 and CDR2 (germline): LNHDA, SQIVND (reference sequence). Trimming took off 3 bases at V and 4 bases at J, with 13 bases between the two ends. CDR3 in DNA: TGTGCCAGTAGTATGGGACTTTCGGCTTACAATGAGCAGTTCTTC. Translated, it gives CASSMGLSAYNEQFF. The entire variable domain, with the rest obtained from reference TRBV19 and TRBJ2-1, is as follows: DGGITQSPKYLFRKEGQNVTLSCEQNLNHDAMYWYRQDPGQGLRLIYYSQIVNDFQKGDIAEGYSVSREKKESFPLTVTSAQKNPTAFYLCASSMGLSAYNEQFFGPGTRLTVL.

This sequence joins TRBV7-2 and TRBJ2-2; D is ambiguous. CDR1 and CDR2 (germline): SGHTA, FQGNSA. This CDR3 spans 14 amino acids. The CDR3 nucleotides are TGTGCTTCCGCGAGGCTGGCGAACACCGGGGAGCTGTTTTTT. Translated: CASARLANTGELFF.

The CDR3 bases are TGCGCCAGCAGCTTACAGGGGGAGAAAGAAAAACTGTTTTTT. It is translated as CASSLQGEKEKLFF. J is TRBJ1-4 and V is TRBV5-1; 8 bases fit TRBD1. Germline lookup yields CDR1 SGHRS and CDR2 YFSETQ. Trimming at V came to 2 bases and at J to 8 bases, leaving 5 bases not matched to a gene. This CDR3 spans 14 amino acids.

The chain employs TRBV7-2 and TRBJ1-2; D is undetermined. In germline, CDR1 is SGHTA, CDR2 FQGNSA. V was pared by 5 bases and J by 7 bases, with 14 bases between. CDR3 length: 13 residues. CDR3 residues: CASSRRDLGGYTF. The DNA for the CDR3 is TGTGCCAGCAGCCGCCGGGATTTGGGTGGCTACACCTTC.

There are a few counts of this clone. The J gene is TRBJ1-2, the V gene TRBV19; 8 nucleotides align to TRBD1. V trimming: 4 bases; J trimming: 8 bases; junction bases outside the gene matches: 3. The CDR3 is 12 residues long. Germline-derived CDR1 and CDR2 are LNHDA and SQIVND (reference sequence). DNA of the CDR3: TGTGCCAGTAGTACAGGGGGCCAAGGCTACACCTTC. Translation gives CASSTGGQGYTF.